This T cell receptor (beta chain) stems from a study of a mutant IDH1 vaccine in newly diagnosed glioma. This table comes from immunoSEQ multiplex PCR, and its TCRdb copy is limited to in-frame clones, with some not included. The table has approximately 50,000 clones, more than 75% seen once. V lost 5 bases to trimming and J lost 5 bases; unmatched junction nucleotides: 6. Per germline, CDR1 SGHTA and CDR2 FQGNSA. The CDR3 length is 14 residues. This clone was recorded a few times. As yet, its antigen is unknown. Time point in this sample: week 35, safety follow-up. Every single dose of the vaccine, 300 ug of mutant IDH1 20-mer peptide, came with topical imiquimod.

The chain combines TRBV7-2 with TRBJ2-4; 7 positions match TRBD1. This TCR came from a woman aged 40 to 50 with glioma. Here the sequenced sample was PBMCs, taken from a glioma patient whose treatment included an IDH1 peptide vaccine. CDR3 region: CASSQGQRQNIQYF. The CDR3 DNA reads TGTGCCAGCAGCCAGGGACAGAGGCAAAACATTCAGTACTTC.